These T cell receptor beta chains were read from a single sample in a study of PD-1 blockade in classical Hodgkin lymphoma. Only in-frame clones appear in the TCRdb table, and some are missing; sequencing was by immunoSEQ multiplex PCR. The sample records under 110,000 clones, roughly 91% being singletons. This specimen consisted of peripheral blood mononuclear cells (PBMCs), obtained before the second cycle of nivolumab. The origin of the receptors is a human donor with classical Hodgkin lymphoma. The CDR3 runs from the conserved cysteine through the conserved F or W. D genes are given only for firm matches. Size tells how often a clone was seen (once, few, many) or the class of an expanded clone, and some rows leave it out.

CASSNSGQGRETQYF	TGTGCCAGCAGCAACTCGGGACAGGGGAGGGAGACCCAGTACTTC	NA	TRBD1	TRBJ2-5	TRBV13
CASRTGGNSPLHF	TGCGCCAGCAGGACAGGGGGTAATTCACCCCTCCACTTT	NA	TRBD1	TRBJ1-6	TRBV10-2
CAILRDSPSHEQFF	TGTGCCATTCTCCGGGACTCTCCCTCGCATGAGCAGTTCTTC	NA	NA	TRBJ2-1	TRBV6-5
CASSQTDRGGQYF	TGCGCCAGCAGCCAAACTGACAGGGGTGGGCAGTATTTT	NA	TRBD1	TRBJ2-3	TRBV4-3
CASSLGQGYGYTF	TGTGCCAGCAGCTTGGGACAGGGGTATGGCTACACCTTC	medium-sized	TRBD1	TRBJ1-2	TRBV7-3
CAISELEGHTYERYF	TGTGCCATCAGTGAGTTGGAGGGACATACCTACGAGCGGTACTTC	NA	NA	TRBJ2-7	TRBV10-3
CASSLLAGGTGELFF	TGTGCCAGCAGCTTACTAGCGGGGGGGACCGGGGAGCTGTTTTTT	NA	TRBD2	TRBJ2-2	TRBV7-2
CASRTGQGARDTQYF	TGTGCCAGCAGAACGGGACAGGGGGCAAGGGATACGCAGTATTTT	NA	TRBD1	TRBJ2-3	TRBV6-5
CAWSAGTVNGYTF	TGTGCCTGGAGTGCCGGGACAGTAAATGGCTACACCTTC	NA	TRBD1	TRBJ1-2	TRBV30
CASSIWRGQGNTEAFF	TGTGCCAGTAGTATTTGGAGAGGGCAGGGGAACACTGAAGCTTTCTTT	NA	NA	TRBJ1-1	TRBV19
CASSSFNEQFF	TGTGCCAGCAGCTCGTTTAATGAGCAGTTCTTC	NA	NA	TRBJ2-1	TRBV7-2
CASAPTENTEAFF	TGTGCCAGCGCCCCGACAGAGAACACTGAAGCTTTCTTT	NA	NA	TRBJ1-1	TRBV6-5
CSAKRGTGVHEQYF	TGCAGCGCCAAGAGGGGGACAGGAGTCCACGAGCAGTACTTC	NA	TRBD1	TRBJ2-7	TRBV29-1
CASSLVPNTEAFF	TGTGCCAGCAGTTTGGTACCTAACACTGAAGCTTTCTTT	once	NA	TRBJ1-1	TRBV27
CATSRGGDGYGYTF	TGTGCCACCAGCAGAGGAGGGGACGGCTATGGCTACACCTTC	NA	NA	TRBJ1-2	TRBV15
CASSRRGPLYGYTF	TGTGCCAGCAGCCGCAGGGGGCCCCTCTATGGCTACACCTTC	NA	TRBD1	TRBJ1-2	TRBV7-9
CASSLDGRFSYEQYF	TGTGCCAGCAGTTTGGATGGGAGATTCTCCTACGAGCAGTACTTC	NA	NA	TRBJ2-7	TRBV28
CAWSPGTANEKLFF	TGTGCCTGGAGTCCCGGGACAGCAAATGAAAAACTGTTTTTT	once	TRBD1	TRBJ1-4	TRBV30